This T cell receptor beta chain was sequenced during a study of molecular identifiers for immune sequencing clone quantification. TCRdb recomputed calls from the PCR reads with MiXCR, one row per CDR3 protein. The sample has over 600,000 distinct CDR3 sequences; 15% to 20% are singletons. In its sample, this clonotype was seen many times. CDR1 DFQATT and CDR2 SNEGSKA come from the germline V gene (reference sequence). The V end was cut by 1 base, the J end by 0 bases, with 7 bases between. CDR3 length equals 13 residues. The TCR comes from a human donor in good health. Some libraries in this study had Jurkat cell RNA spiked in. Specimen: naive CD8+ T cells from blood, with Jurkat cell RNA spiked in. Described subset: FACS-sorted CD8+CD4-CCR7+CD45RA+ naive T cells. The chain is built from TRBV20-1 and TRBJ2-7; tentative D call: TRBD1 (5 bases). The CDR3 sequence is CSARVGASYEQYF. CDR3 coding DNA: TGCAGTGCTAGAGTTGGGGCCTCCTACGAGCAGTACTTC.